This T cell receptor (beta chain) was recorded in a study of T cells after yellow fever vaccination. Study outcomes and limitations: Abundant bulk-population clonotypes could contaminate the FACS-sorted repertoires.

The CDR3 consists of 16 residues. Germline CDR1 LGHDT, CDR2 YNNKEL (reference sequence). Trimming left V 1 base short and J 7 bases short, with 17 bases between. Worth noting for this clonotype: Its antigen is not known.

MiXCR was run by TCRdb on the 5' RACE reads, yielding one entry per CDR3 protein. The sample has a few hundred thousand distinct CDR3 sequences; approximately 4% are singletons. This receptor was obtained from a man between 18 and 35 years old who received the YFV17D yellow fever vaccine. This specimen consisted of PBMCs, obtained 5 days after the yellow fever booster vaccination. The chain recombines TRBV3-1 with TRBJ1-5; D is possibly TRBD1 (6 bases). CDR3 loop: CASSQVSGGVEQPQHF. The CDR3 nucleotides are TGTGCCAGCAGCCAAGTGTCCGGGGGCGTCGAGCAGCCCCAGCATTTT.